This T cell receptor (beta chain) was recovered during a study of cytomegalovirus exposure and HLA in healthy donors. It was with 60 Vbeta and 13 Jbeta primers that the PCR ran. The table came from immunoSEQ multiplex PCR; TCRdb's copy has only in-frame clones and leaves some out. The sample holds 99,000 or so clones; around 84% are singletons and the top ten take 1% to 1.5%. This CDR3 has 16 residues. V gave up 6 bases and J gave up 3 bases; unmatched junction bases: 3. Germline loops: CDR1 ENHRY, CDR2 SYGVKD. The chain carries TRBV10-3 and TRBJ2-2; 14 positions agree with TRBD2. The clonotype was recovered from a man aged 30 to 45 in good health and CMV-seronegative. Sequenced: PBMCs. CDR3 protein: CAIRRLAGGHTGELFF. DNA for the CDR3: TGTGCCATCAGACGACTAGCGGGGGGGCACACCGGGGAGCTGTTTTTT.